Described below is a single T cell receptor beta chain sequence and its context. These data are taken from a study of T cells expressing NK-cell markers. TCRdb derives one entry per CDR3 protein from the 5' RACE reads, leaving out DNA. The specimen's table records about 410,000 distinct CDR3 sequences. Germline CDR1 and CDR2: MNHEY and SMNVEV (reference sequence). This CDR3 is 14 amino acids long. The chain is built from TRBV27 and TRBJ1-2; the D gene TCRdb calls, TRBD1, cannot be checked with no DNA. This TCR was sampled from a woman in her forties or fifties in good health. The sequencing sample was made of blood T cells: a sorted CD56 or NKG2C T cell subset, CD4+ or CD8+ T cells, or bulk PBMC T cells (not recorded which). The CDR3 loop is CASRTGTGNYGYTF.